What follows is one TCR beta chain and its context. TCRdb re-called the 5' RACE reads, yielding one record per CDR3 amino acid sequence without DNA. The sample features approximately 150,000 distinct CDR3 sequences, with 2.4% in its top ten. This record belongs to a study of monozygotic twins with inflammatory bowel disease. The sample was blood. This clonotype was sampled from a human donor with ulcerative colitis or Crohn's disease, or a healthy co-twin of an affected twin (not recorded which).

The chain's CDR3 is CASSLEQGRDTEAFF. This chain connects TRBV7-2 to TRBJ1-1; the D call of TRBD1 rests on TCRdb alone, since no DNA is present to check it. The germline CDR1 and CDR2 sequences are SGHTA and FQGNSA. The CDR3 is 15 residues long.